A single sample gave rise to the 5 T cell receptor beta chains below, sequenced in a study of long-term antiretroviral therapy in people with HIV. Researchers report immunoSEQ v3.0 was run at survey level. Only in-frame clones appear in the TCRdb table, and some are missing; sequencing was by immunoSEQ multiplex PCR. This sample has more than 35,000 clones, with more than 90% found just once. The starting material was unsorted PBMCs, obtained 3.7 years after starting antiretroviral therapy. Every receptor here comes from a woman aged 45-60 years with HIV.

The V gene is TRBV29-1, the J gene TRBJ1-1; D is possibly TRBD1 (5 bases). Germline V gene sequence: CDR1 SQVTM, CDR2 ANQGSEA. The CDR3 is made up of 14 amino acids. The V and J ends lost 4 bases and 4 bases respectively, with 16 bases between them. The CDR3 is CSVGTQAGGTEAFF. The DNA for the CDR3 is TGCAGCGTTGGTACTCAGGCCGGGGGCACTGAAGCTTTCTTT.

The chain carries TRBV11-3 and TRBJ2-1; D possibly matches TRBD1 or TRBD2 (5 bases each). V gave up 5 bases and J gave up 0 bases, with 17 bases separating them. This CDR3 is built from 17 residues. Looked up from germline, CDR1 is SGHNT and CDR2 is YENEEA. CDR3 amino acids: CASSASRGESSYNEQFF. In DNA, the CDR3 is TGTGCCAGCAGCGCCTCAAGGGGAGAGAGCTCCTACAATGAGCAGTTCTTC. The full variable domain, completed using reference TRBV11-3 and TRBJ2-1, is EAGVVQSPRYKIIEKKQPVAFWCNPISGHNTLYWYLQNLGQGPELLIRYENEEAVDDSQLPKDRFSAERLKGVDSTLKIQPAELGDSAVYLCASSASRGESSYNEQFFGPGTRLTVL.

The J gene is TRBJ2-7, the V gene TRBV4-3, with 7 bases that match TRBD1. The CDR3 extends over 19 amino acids. Germline values: CDR1 LGHNA, CDR2 YSLEER. The trim removed 1 base at V and 1 base at J, leaving 16 bases unmatched. CDR3 DNA: TGCGCCAGCAGCCAAGGCCGGTCGACAGGGTCAGGTCGGTCCTACGAGCAGTACTTC. Translating gives CASSQGRSTGSGRSYEQYF.

The chain combines TRBV29-1 with TRBJ2-7; D is tentatively TRBD1 or TRBD2 (5 bases each). Germline V CDR1 and CDR2: SQVTM, ANQGSEA. The CDR3 runs to 13 residues. V was clipped by 7 bases and J by 6 bases, with 19 bases between them. The CDR3 DNA is TGCAGCGGTTCCGGGACGGGTAGCCCCGAGCAGTACTTC. Translated: CSGSGTGSPEQYF.

The chain combines TRBV7-9 with TRBJ2-3; TRBD1 aligns across 7 bases. CDR3 length: 16 amino acids. CDR1 is SEHNR, CDR2 FQNEAQ, per germline (reference sequence). The trim removed 4 bases at V and 0 bases at J, leaving 7 bases unmatched. Written as DNA, the CDR3 is TGTGCCAGCAGCTGGACGACAGGGACGAGCACAGATACGCAGTATTTT. Translated: CASSWTTGTSTDTQYF.